A selection of T cell receptor beta chains follows, all from one sample in a study of regulatory T cells in long-lasting Graves disease. Each CDR3 protein gets one entry after TCRdb re-called the multiplex PCR reads with MiXCR. The profile shows over 450,000 distinct CDR3 sequences, approximately 21% of them singletons. The source material was peripheral blood mononuclear cells (PBMCs), sampled when the disease was refractory, from a patient treated with antithyroid drugs. The receptors originated from a female donor with Graves disease. Both conserved end residues are part of each CDR3. Each record gives: clone size, D gene, J gene, V gene, CDR3 DNA, CDR3 protein. D genes are given only for firm matches. The listing skips clone size in some rows; elsewhere it reads once, few, many or a size class.

many | TRBD2 | TRBJ2-7 | TRBV7-2 | TGTGCCAGCAGCTTCTCAGAGACCAGCGGGGAACAGTACTTC | CASSFSETSGEQYF
many | TRBD1 | TRBJ2-5 | TRBV20-1 | TGCAGTACGACCGGGACAGGCGAAGAGACCCAGTACTTC | CSTTGTGEETQYF
few | TRBD1 | TRBJ1-5 | TRBV12-3/TRBV12-4 | TGTGCCAGCAGCGCGGGACAGGTCAATCAGCCCCAGCATTTT | CASSAGQVNQPQHF
many | . | TRBJ1-1 | TRBV19 | TGTGCCAGTAGTATAAGCTCGAACACTGAAGCTTTCTTT | CASSISSNTEAFF
once | TRBD1 | TRBJ2-7 | TRBV4-1 | TGCGCCAGCAGCCAAGTTCTAGGACAGGGCTCCTACGAGCAGTACTTC | CASSQVLGQGSYEQYF
many | TRBD1 | TRBJ2-7 | TRBV2 | TGTGCCAGCAGTCGACAGGGTGGCGAGCAGTACTTC | CASSRQGGEQYF
few | . | TRBJ2-1 | TRBV29-1 | TGCAGCGTCGGGGGCGGGAGCGGCTACAATGAGCAGTTCTTC | CSVGGGSGYNEQFF
. | TRBD1 | TRBJ2-7 | TRBV5-1 | TGCGCCAGCAGCATGGGGACAGGCAGATTCTACGAGCAGTACTTC | CASSMGTGRFYEQYF
many | TRBD2 | TRBJ2-5 | TRBV27 | TGTGCCAGCAGTCTCGGACTAGCGGGAGGGCAGACCCAGTACTTC | CASSLGLAGGQTQYF
. | . | TRBJ2-1 | TRBV12-3/TRBV12-4 | TGTGCCAGCACCCCCGACCAAAGCTCCTACAATGAGCAGTTCTTC | CASTPDQSSYNEQFF
few | . | TRBJ2-7 | TRBV7-9 | TGTGCCAGCACTTCCTCAGGGGGGACCTCCTACGAGCAGTACTTC | CASTSSGGTSYEQYF
. | . | TRBJ2-7 | TRBV5-4 | TGTGCCAGCAGCCCTGGGGCTAGCTCACTCGAGCAGTACTTC | CASSPGASSLEQYF
many | . | TRBJ2-7 | TRBV28 | TGTGCCAGCACCCCCGGAAGCTCCTACGAGCAGTACTTC | CASTPGSSYEQYF
many | TRBD1 | TRBJ1-1 | TRBV2 | TGTGCCAGCAGTCCAAGGACAGGCGAAGACACTGAAGCTTTCTTT | CASSPRTGEDTEAFF
few | . | TRBJ2-7 | TRBV14 | TGTGCCAGCAGCCATATCAGGGGCCTACCCTACGAGCAGTACTTC | CASSHIRGLPYEQYF
many | . | TRBJ2-7 | TRBV28 | TGTGCCAGCAGTCCCACCCCGGGAAGCGCCTACGAGCAGTACTTC | CASSPTPGSAYEQYF
many | . | TRBJ1-5 | TRBV12-3/TRBV12-4 | TGTGCCAGCAGGTCAAGGGATCAGCCCCAGCATTTT | CASRSRDQPQHF
many | . | TRBJ1-2 | TRBV12-3/TRBV12-4 | TGTGCCAGCCGGAGGGGGGGAGAGGGTGGCTACACCTTC | CASRRGGEGGYTF